Each of the 6 T cell receptor beta chains below was sequenced from the same sample in a study of cytomegalovirus exposure and HLA in healthy donors. The study ran its PCR with 60 Vbeta and 13 Jbeta primers. Profiling relied on immunoSEQ multiplex PCR, and the TCRdb table lists in-frame clones only, not all of them. Among about 140,000 clones, about 80% were seen once, and the ten largest hold around 1.5%. The sample consisted of PBMCs. Receptors were obtained from a man between 25 and 39 years old in good health and CMV-seropositive.

The V and J genes are TRBV2 and TRBJ2-1; 13 bases are shared with TRBD2. From germline, CDR1 is SNHLY and CDR2 FYNNEI. The ends lost 4 bases at V and 7 bases at J; junction bases unmatched: 4. The CDR3 runs to 15 residues. Written as DNA, the CDR3 is TGTGCCAGCAGTGTGGGGACTAGCGGGAAGAATGAGCAGTTCTTC. Protein: CASSVGTSGKNEQFF.

The rearrangement uses TRBV30 and TRBJ1-1; D is possibly TRBD1 (5 bases). The V end was cut by 5 bases, the J end by 10 bases, with 14 bases between. From germline, CDR1 is GTSNPN and CDR2 SVGIG (reference sequence). CDR3 length: 11 residues. The CDR3 reads CAWLGGLVAFF. CDR3 DNA sequence: TGTGCCTGGCTGGGGGGTCTCGTAGCTTTCTTT.

The rearrangement links TRBV6-1 to TRBJ1-2; TRBD1 matches 8 bases. Unmatched junction bases numbered 9, after V lost 2 bases and J lost 4 bases. Looked up from germline, CDR1 is MNHNS and CDR2 is SASEGT. This CDR3 comprises 16 residues. In DNA form, the CDR3 reads TGTGCCAGCAGTGAAATTGACAGGGGACTAATCTATGGCTACACCTTC. It is translated as CASSEIDRGLIYGYTF.

The V call is TRBV13, the J call TRBJ1-6, with 11 bases fitting TRBD1. Trimming removed 5 bases from V and 8 bases from J; junction bases left unmatched: 17. The CDR3 length is 19 residues. The V gene's germline CDR1 is PRHDT and CDR2 FYEKMQ (reference sequence). The CDR3: CASSAWTGGPEKAHSPLHF. For the CDR3, the DNA is TGTGCCAGCAGCGCGTGGACAGGGGGCCCGGAGAAGGCGCATTCACCCCTCCACTTT.

The chain is built from TRBV28 and TRBJ1-2, with 8 bases fitting TRBD1. This CDR3 region has 14 residues. Germline lookup yields CDR1 MDHEN and CDR2 SYDVKM. J lost 7 bases, V lost 2 bases, and 6 bases had no gene match. The CDR3 is CASSLQGALGGYTF. CDR3 nucleotides: TGTGCCAGCAGTTTACAGGGGGCGCTCGGTGGCTACACCTTC.

V and J are TRBV7-9 and TRBJ2-5; TRBD2 matches 7 bases. CDR3 length equals 16 residues. Germline V gene data show CDR1 as SEHNR and CDR2 as FQNEAQ (reference sequence). Trimming removed 4 bases from V and 2 bases from J; junction bases left unmatched: 10. The CDR3 is CASSSPTSSWQETQYF. The CDR3 region has the DNA TGTGCCAGCAGCTCCCCGACTAGCTCGTGGCAAGAGACCCAGTACTTC.